These 15 T cell receptor beta chains originate from one sample sequenced in a study of human T cells and chemical hapten exposure. Time point described: healthy volunteer bleed at 2 weeks. Whole blood, unfractionated, served as the material for total RNA extraction. TCRdb independently ran MiXCR on the RACE reads; one entry per CDR3 protein. The sample yields some 120,000 distinct CDR3 sequences, approximately 9% seen once. Sequenced: whole blood. The receptors here all came from a male donor in good health. Some clones in this sample may be carry-over from other donors' samples.

This clonotype was found many times. This sequence joins TRBV5-1 and TRBJ2-5, with 7 bases lining up with TRBD1. Trimming took 4 bases from V and 2 from J; bases not matched to a gene: 5. This CDR3 contains 14 residues. Germline CDR1 and CDR2: SGHRS and YFSETQ. Here the CDR3 reads CASSPGQVQETQYF. CDR3 nucleotide sequence: TGCGCCAGCAGCCCAGGACAGGTTCAAGAGACCCAGTACTTC. Based on the CDR3 plus reference TRBV5-1 and TRBJ2-5, the full variable domain is KAGVTQTPRYLIKTRGQQVTLSCSPISGHRSVSWYQQTPGQGLQFLFEYFSETQRNKGNFPGRFSGRQFSNSRSEMNVSTLELGDSALYLCASSPGQVQETQYFGPGTRLLVL.

Many counts were recorded for this clonotype. The chain uses TRBV29-1 and TRBJ2-7; either TRBD1 or TRBD2 may supply D (5 bases each). CDR3 length: 12 residues. Germline CDR1 is SQVTM and CDR2 is ANQGSEA. V lost 7 bases and J 0 bases, leaving 10 bases between the germline ends. The CDR3 loop is CSARDDSYEQYF. CDR3 nucleotides: TGCAGCGCCCGGGACGACTCCTACGAGCAGTACTTC.

Only a few counts were recorded for this clonotype. The chain uses TRBV5-6 and TRBJ2-1, with 7 nucleotides matching TRBD1. In germline, CDR1 is SGHDT, CDR2 YYEEEE. V dropped 7 bases and J dropped 9; count of bases not matched to a gene: 7. The length of the CDR3 is 12 residues. The CDR3 region is CASLTGASEQFF. DNA for the CDR3: TGTGCCAGCCTAACAGGGGCTAGTGAGCAGTTCTTC.

The chain carries TRBV5-4 and TRBJ2-7; the D is unclear. Per germline, CDR1 SGHNT and CDR2 YYREEE (reference sequence). There are 13 residues in the CDR3. Trimming took 2 bases from V and 2 from J, leaving 8 bases between them. The CDR3 coding sequence is TGTGCCAGCAGCTTATACCAAACCTACGAGCAGTACTTC. This encodes CASSLYQTYEQYF.

This clonotype was observed a handful of times. The rearrangement links TRBV5-4 to TRBJ1-1, with 8 bases lining up with TRBD1. Germline V CDR1 and CDR2: SGHNT, YYREEE (reference sequence). This CDR3 has 14 residues. V lost 2 bases and J lost 4; bases outside the gene matches: 4. The CDR3 DNA reads as TGTGCCAGCAGCTTCGTCGGACAGGGCACTGAAGCTTTCTTT. This codes for CASSFVGQGTEAFF.

Only a few counts were recorded for this clonotype. The J gene is TRBJ2-1, the V gene TRBV19, with TRBD2 identical over 14 bases. V was pared by 0 bases and J by 3 bases, with 4 bases of the junction left unmatched. The CDR3 runs to 18 residues. Germline V gene sequence: CDR1 LNHDA, CDR2 SQIVND (reference sequence). The DNA of the CDR3 is TGTGCCAGTAGTATAGACAGGACTAGCGGGAGGTACTACAATGAGCAGTTCTTC. Protein: CASSIDRTSGRYYNEQFF.

The chain uses TRBV20-1 and TRBJ2-1; TRBD1 aligns across 8 bases. Germline CDR1 and CDR2: DFQATT and SNEGSKA (reference sequence). This CDR3 is built from 14 residues. J was trimmed by 8 bases and V by 0 bases; bases with no gene match: 6. The CDR3 sequence is CSARDLAGGDEQFF. CDR3 in DNA: TGCAGTGCTAGAGATTTGGCAGGGGGCGATGAGCAGTTCTTC.

The gene calls are TRBV4-1 and TRBJ1-1, with 11 bases aligning to TRBD1. This CDR3 has 15 residues. Per germline, CDR1 MGHRA and CDR2 YSYEKL. V shed 4 bases, J shed 7 bases, and the junction held 8 bases outside the gene matches. CDR3 nucleotide sequence: TGCGCCAGCAGCCTAGGACAGGGGGCTGATTATGAAGCTTTCTTT. This translates into CASSLGQGADYEAFF.

This clonotype was seen only a few times. The chain is built from TRBV13 and TRBJ2-7; 8 bases match TRBD2. Per germline, CDR1 PRHDT and CDR2 FYEKMQ (reference sequence). The CDR3 contains 16 residues. V was clipped by 4 bases and J by 0 bases; unmatched bases: 8. DNA of the CDR3: TGTGCCAGCAGCTCGAGGACTAGCCAAAGCTCCTACGAGCAGTACTTC. Its protein product is CASSSRTSQSSYEQYF.

This clonotype was found a few times. The chain recombines TRBV3-1 with TRBJ1-4; D not certain. The germline V gene has CDR1 LGHDT and CDR2 YNNKEL (reference sequence). The V and J ends lost 8 bases and 5 bases respectively, with 12 bases between them. CDR3 length: 13 residues. The CDR3 DNA reads as TGTGCCAGCGGATCGGACCTGAATGAAAAACTGTTTTTT. Translation: CASGSDLNEKLFF.

This clonotype was observed at least ten times. The rearrangement links TRBV11-2 to TRBJ2-5, with TRBD1 matching 10 bases. Germline values: CDR1 SGHAT, CDR2 FQNNGV. The CDR3 runs to 15 residues. Trimming removed 5 bases from V and 5 bases from J; junction bases left unmatched: 8. The CDR3 DNA is TGTGCCAGCAGCCTAGCCGGGACAGGGGTCGAGACCCAGTACTTC. It codes for CASSLAGTGVETQYF.

This clonotype was seen more than once but under ten times. The genes are TRBV3-1 and TRBJ2-7; the D gene could be TRBD1 or TRBD2 (5 bases each). Germline V gene sequence: CDR1 LGHDT, CDR2 YNNKEL (reference sequence). The CDR3 sequence is 14 residues long. V lost 6 bases and J 2 bases, leaving 14 bases between the germline ends. The CDR3 sequence: CASSTGTVTYEQYF. CDR3 sequence (DNA): TGTGCCAGCAGTACCGGGACGGTGACCTACGAGCAGTACTTC.

The chain is built from TRBV3-1 and TRBJ2-7; 12 bases align to TRBD2. This CDR3 has 16 amino acids. Trimming at V came to 4 bases and at J to 0 bases, leaving 4 bases not matched to a gene. CDR1 is LGHDT and CDR2 is YNNKEL in the germline V gene (reference sequence). CDR3 coding DNA: TGTGCCAGCAGCCGGTCGGGACTAGCGGGCTCCTACGAGCAGTACTTC. Protein: CASSRSGLAGSYEQYF.

At least ten counts were recorded for this clonotype. The V gene is TRBV20-1, the J gene TRBJ2-3; TRBD2 aligns across 11 bases. Germline CDR1 reads DFQATT; CDR2 reads SNEGSKA (reference sequence). V dropped 5 bases and J dropped 5; count of bases not matched to a gene: 9. This CDR3 region has 15 residues. CDR3 region: CSAYLAGGVRDTQYF. The DNA for the CDR3 is TGCAGTGCTTATCTAGCGGGGGGTGTGAGAGATACGCAGTATTTT.

This clonotype was counted many times. The genes are TRBV29-1 and TRBJ2-7; D is uncertain. V lost 4 bases and J lost 4, with 8 bases in between. The germline V gene has CDR1 SQVTM and CDR2 ANQGSEA. The CDR3 spans 11 residues. The CDR3 loop is CSVARSYEQYF. The CDR3 nucleotides read TGCAGCGTTGCCCGAAGTTACGAGCAGTACTTC.